The rows below give T cell receptor beta chains drawn from one sample of a study of early T cells in non-severe SARS-CoV-2 infection. TCRdb ran MiXCR on the 5' RACE reads and lists one entry per CDR3 protein. The sample has approximately 30,000 distinct CDR3 sequences, around 4.6% seen once. The specimen sequenced was whole blood. The receptors were gathered from an adult who was a healthcare worker with PCR-confirmed SARS-CoV-2 infection or an uninfected control (not recorded which). Both conserved end residues are part of each CDR3. The D gene is left open where the match is weak. Where a row states a size, it is once, few, many or the class of an expanded clone; other rows omit it.

CASSPRGQVYNEQFF TGTGCCAGCAGCCCCAGGGGACAGGTGTACAATGAGCAGTTCTTC 15 TRBJ2-1 TRBV7-9 TRBD1 few
CASSWTVDSNQPQHF TGTGCCAGCAGTTGGACAGTCGATAGCAATCAGCCCCAGCATTTT 15 TRBJ1-5 TRBV7-2 - many
CASSSGQTGELFF TGTGCCAGCAGCAGTGGACAGACCGGGGAGCTGTTTTTT 13 TRBJ2-2 TRBV7-3 - few
CASSPRDGGQETQYF TGTGCCAGCTCACCACGGGACGGCGGTCAAGAGACCCAGTACTTC 15 TRBJ2-5 TRBV18 - many
CASSYVLKEVEAFF TGTGCCAGCAGTTATGTTTTAAAAGAAGTTGAAGCTTTCTTT 14 TRBJ1-1 TRBV6-2/TRBV6-3 - many
CASRQRLQETQYF TGTGCCAGCAGACAACGTCTCCAAGAGACCCAGTACTTC 13 TRBJ2-5 TRBV6-5 - few
CSARGQTYNSPLHF TGCAGTGCTAGAGGACAGACCTATAATTCACCCCTCCACTTT 14 TRBJ1-6 TRBV20-1 - many
CSAISRGATGELFF TGCAGTGCTATCTCGCGGGGCGCGACCGGGGAGCTGTTTTTT 14 TRBJ2-2 TRBV20-1 - many
CASTETSGRNYEQYF TGTGCCAGCACCGAAACCAGCGGGAGAAACTACGAGCAGTACTTC 15 TRBJ2-7 TRBV28 TRBD2 many
CASREKDRGVEFSGANVLTF TGCGCCAGCCGAGAAAAGGACAGGGGAGTAGAGTTTTCTGGGGCCAACGTCCTGACTTTC 20 TRBJ2-6 TRBV5-1 TRBD1 many
CASRETVYNEQFF TGTGCCAGCAGAGAGACAGTCTACAATGAGCAGTTCTTC 13 TRBJ2-1 TRBV6-2/TRBV6-3 - many
CSARGPIRGGQFF TGCAGTGCTAGGGGACCGATTAGGGGAGGGCAGTTCTTC 13 TRBJ2-1 TRBV20-1 - few
CASSRIPGQGDTGANVLTF TGTGCCAGCAGCCGAATACCGGGACAGGGGGATACTGGGGCCAACGTCCTGACTTTC 19 TRBJ2-6 TRBV7-9 TRBD1 -
CASSQDRLTDTQYF TGTGCCAGCAGCCAAGATAGGCTCACAGATACGCAGTATTTT 14 TRBJ2-3 TRBV4-2 - many
CASRPGTGRNSPLHF TGTGCCAGCCGTCCCGGGACAGGGAGGAATTCACCCCTCCACTTT 15 TRBJ1-6 TRBV6-1 TRBD1 many
CASSVGPGPNTGELFF TGTGCCAGCAGCGTAGGACCGGGCCCGAACACCGGGGAGCTGTTTTTT 16 TRBJ2-2 TRBV9 - many
CASSRRTGSDTGELFF TGTGCCAGCAGCCGCCGGACAGGCTCGGACACCGGGGAGCTGTTTTTT 16 TRBJ2-2 TRBV6-6 TRBD1 many
CSVAGPTGELFF TGCAGCGTTGCTGGGCCCACCGGGGAGCTGTTTTTT 12 TRBJ2-2 TRBV29-1 - few
CASSTGAFEAFF TGTGCTAGTTCCACAGGGGCCTTTGAAGCTTTCTTT 12 TRBJ1-1 TRBV12-5 TRBD1 many
CASSWTGGEQYF TGTGCCAGCAGCTGGACAGGCGGCGAGCAGTACTTC 12 TRBJ2-7 TRBV5-5 TRBD1 many
CSARDPLTSSDYNEQFF TGCAGTGCTAGAGATCCTCTGACTAGTTCGGATTACAATGAGCAGTTCTTC 17 TRBJ2-1 TRBV20-1 - many
CASSYLGFGQPQHF TGTGCCAGCAGTTACTTGGGGTTTGGGCAGCCCCAGCATTTT 14 TRBJ1-5 TRBV6-2/TRBV6-3 - few
CASSYGQGSTEVFF TGTGCCAGCAGTTACGGACAGGGGAGCACTGAAGTTTTCTTT 14 TRBJ1-1 TRBV6-2/TRBV6-3 TRBD1 many
CASSETGEQYF TGCGCCAGCAGCGAGACAGGGGAGCAGTACTTC 11 TRBJ2-7 TRBV5-1 TRBD1 many
CASSLSRDYGYTF TGTGCCAGCAGCTTATCCAGGGACTATGGCTACACCTTC 13 TRBJ1-2 TRBV7-2 - many
CSAAGGVDTEAFF TGCAGTGCAGCAGGGGGCGTCGACACTGAAGCTTTCTTT 13 TRBJ1-1 TRBV20-1 TRBD1 few
CASSFTSGGLDTQYF TGTGCCAGCAGCTTCACTAGCGGGGGGTTGGATACGCAGTATTTT 15 TRBJ2-3 TRBV6-5 TRBD2 few
CASSLATTNYGYTF TGTGCCAGCAGCTTGGCGACAACTAACTATGGCTACACCTTC 14 TRBJ1-2 TRBV5-4 - many
CASSRRRTSGTGDTQYF TGCGCCAGCAGCCGGAGAAGGACTAGCGGGACAGGGGATACGCAGTATTTT 17 TRBJ2-3 TRBV4-3 TRBD2 many
CASSPQDRGRNTGELFF TGTGCCAGCTCACCACAGGACAGGGGGCGCAACACCGGGGAGCTGTTTTTT 17 TRBJ2-2 TRBV18 TRBD1 few
CASSLVLATGETQYF TGTGCCAGCAGCTTAGTGCTAGCGACGGGAGAGACCCAGTACTTC 15 TRBJ2-5 TRBV7-9 - -
CASSLVQHEAFF TGTGCCAGCAGCTTAGTCCAACATGAAGCTTTCTTT 12 TRBJ1-1 TRBV7-9 - many
CSARDSLSGANVLTF TGCAGCGCAAGGGACAGCCTCTCTGGGGCCAACGTCCTGACTTTC 15 TRBJ2-6 TRBV29-1 TRBD1 many
CSAREQGNQPQHF TGCAGTGCTAGAGAACAGGGGAATCAGCCCCAGCATTTT 13 TRBJ1-5 TRBV20-1 TRBD1 many
CASSPDRNTGELFF TGTGCCAGCTCACCCGACAGAAACACCGGGGAGCTGTTTTTT 14 TRBJ2-2 TRBV18 - many
CATSDTGSNQPQHF TGTGCCACCAGTGATACAGGGAGCAATCAGCCCCAGCATTTT 14 TRBJ1-5 TRBV24-1 - many
CSSYRETQYF TGCAGTTCCTATAGAGAGACCCAGTACTTC 10 TRBJ2-5 TRBV20-1 - many
CASSLRQGAETQYF TGTGCCAGCAGTTTACGTCAGGGGGCAGAGACCCAGTACTTC 14 TRBJ2-5 TRBV27 TRBD1 many
CSARGQSNQPQHF TGCAGTGCTAGAGGACAGAGCAATCAGCCCCAGCATTTT 13 TRBJ1-5 TRBV20-1 - -
CASSGGTGISQPQHF TGTGCCAGCTCAGGAGGGACGGGGATTAGCCAGCCCCAGCATTTT 15 TRBJ1-5 TRBV18 - -
CAIRMGAGGTDTQYF TGTGCCATCAGGATGGGAGCTGGGGGCACAGATACGCAGTATTTT 15 TRBJ2-3 TRBV10-3 - many
CASSFSGTGAPYEQYF TGTGCCAGCAGCTTTTCCGGGACAGGTGCTCCTTACGAGCAGTACTTC 16 TRBJ2-7 TRBV7-2 TRBD1 many
CASMIGGTDTQYF TGCGCCAGCATGATCGGGGGGACAGATACGCAGTATTTT 13 TRBJ2-3 TRBV10-2 TRBD2 few
CASSYATNTGELFF TGTGCCAGCAGTTACGCGACCAACACCGGGGAGCTGTTTTTT 14 TRBJ2-2 TRBV28 - many